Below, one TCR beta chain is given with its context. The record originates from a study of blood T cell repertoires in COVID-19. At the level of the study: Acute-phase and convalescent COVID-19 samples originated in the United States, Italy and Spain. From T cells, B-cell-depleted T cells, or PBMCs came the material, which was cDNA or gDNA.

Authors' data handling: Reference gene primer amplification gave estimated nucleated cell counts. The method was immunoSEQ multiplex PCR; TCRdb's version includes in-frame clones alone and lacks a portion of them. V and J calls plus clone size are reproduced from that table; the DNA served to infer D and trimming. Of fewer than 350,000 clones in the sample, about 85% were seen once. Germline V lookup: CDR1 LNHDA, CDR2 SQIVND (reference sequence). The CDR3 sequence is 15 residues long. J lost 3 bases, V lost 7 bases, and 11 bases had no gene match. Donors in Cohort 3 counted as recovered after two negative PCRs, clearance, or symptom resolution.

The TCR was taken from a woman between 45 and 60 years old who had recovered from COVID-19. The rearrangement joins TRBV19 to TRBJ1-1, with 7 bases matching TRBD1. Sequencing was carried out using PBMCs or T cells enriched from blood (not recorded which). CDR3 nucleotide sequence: TGTGCCAGTAAGTTCCGGGACAGAGGACACACTGAAGCTTTCTTT. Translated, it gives CASKFRDRGHTEAFF.